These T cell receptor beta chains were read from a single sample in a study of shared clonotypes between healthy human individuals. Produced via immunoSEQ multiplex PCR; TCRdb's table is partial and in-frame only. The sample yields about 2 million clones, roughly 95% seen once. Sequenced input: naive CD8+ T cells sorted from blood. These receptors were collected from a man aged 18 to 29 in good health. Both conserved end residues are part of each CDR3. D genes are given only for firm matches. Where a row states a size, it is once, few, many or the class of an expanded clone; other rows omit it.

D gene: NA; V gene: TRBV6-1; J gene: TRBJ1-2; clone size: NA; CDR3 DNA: TGTGCCAGCAGTGAAGAAGCGGCAGCACAAAACTATGGCTACACCTTC; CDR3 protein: CASSEEAAAQNYGYTF
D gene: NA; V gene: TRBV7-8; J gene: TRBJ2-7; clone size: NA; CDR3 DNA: TGTGCCAGCAGCTTTTCAGGGGCGGATTACGAGCAGTACTTC; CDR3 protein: CASSFSGADYEQYF
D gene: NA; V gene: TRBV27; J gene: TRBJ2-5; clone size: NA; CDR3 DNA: TGTGCCAGCAGTTTAGAACGGGGGGCGGAGACCCAGTACTTC; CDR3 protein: CASSLERGAETQYF
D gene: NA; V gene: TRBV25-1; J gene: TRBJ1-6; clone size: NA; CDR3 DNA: TGTGCCAGCAGTGGGGGACTGCCCTCCTATAATTCACCCCTCCACTTT; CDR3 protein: CASSGGLPSYNSPLHF
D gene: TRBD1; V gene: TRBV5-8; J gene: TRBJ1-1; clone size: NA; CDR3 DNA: TGTGCCAGCAGCCATCCCCTGGACAGGGAAGGGGTTATGGACACTGAAGCTTTCTTT; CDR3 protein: CASSHPLDREGVMDTEAFF
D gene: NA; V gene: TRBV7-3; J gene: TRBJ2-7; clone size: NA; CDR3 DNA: TGTGCCAGCAGCTTAGAGGCCGGGCCCCATAAGAGGTGCGAGCAGTACTTC; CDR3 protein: CASSLEAGPHKRCEQYF
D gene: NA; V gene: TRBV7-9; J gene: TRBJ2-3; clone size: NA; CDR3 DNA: TGTGCCAGCGCCCAAGGGACAGATACGCAGTATTTT; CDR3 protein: CASAQGTDTQYF
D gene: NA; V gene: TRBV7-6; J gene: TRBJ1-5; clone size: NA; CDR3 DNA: TGTGCCAGCAGCCCGGAAGACAGGAGCAATCAGCCCCAGCATTTT; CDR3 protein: CASSPEDRSNQPQHF
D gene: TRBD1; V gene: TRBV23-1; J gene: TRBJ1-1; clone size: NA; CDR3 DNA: TGCGCCAGCAGTCAATCAAAGGGACAGGGGGCGATGAACACTGAAGCTTTCTTT; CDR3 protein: CASSQSKGQGAMNTEAFF
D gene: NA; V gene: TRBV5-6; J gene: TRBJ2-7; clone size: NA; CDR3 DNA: TGTGCCAGCAGCTTGTACACGAGCTACGAGCAGTACTTC; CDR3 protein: CASSLYTSYEQYF
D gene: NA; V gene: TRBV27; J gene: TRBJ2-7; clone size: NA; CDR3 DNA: TGTGCCAGCAGCATAAGGCCCTTATACGAGCAGTACTTC; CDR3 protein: CASSIRPLYEQYF
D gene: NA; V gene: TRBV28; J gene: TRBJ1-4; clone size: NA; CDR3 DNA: TGTGCCAGCAGTTTATCAGTTCTGGGGGGTAATGAAAAACTGTTTTTT; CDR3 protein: CASSLSVLGGNEKLFF
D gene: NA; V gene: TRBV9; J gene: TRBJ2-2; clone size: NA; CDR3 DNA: TGTGCCAGCAGCGCTAGCCCGGGGCCCGGGGAGCTGTTTTTT; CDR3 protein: CASSASPGPGELFF
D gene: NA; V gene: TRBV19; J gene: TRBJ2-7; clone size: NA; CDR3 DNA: TGTGCCAGTAGGGCTAAGGCAGGCTCCTACGAGCAGTACTTC; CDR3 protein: CASRAKAGSYEQYF
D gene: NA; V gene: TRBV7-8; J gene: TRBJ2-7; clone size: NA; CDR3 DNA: TGTGCCAGCAGCTTATTCGGCCGTAGCCACGAGCAGTACTTC; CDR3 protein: CASSLFGRSHEQYF
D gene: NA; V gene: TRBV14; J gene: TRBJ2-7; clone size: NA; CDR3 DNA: TGTGCCAGCAGCCTATCGACCCGACTCGAGCAGTACTTC; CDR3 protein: CASSLSTRLEQYF
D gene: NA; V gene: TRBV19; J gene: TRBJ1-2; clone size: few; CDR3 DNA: TGTGCCAGTAGCGCAAACTGGGGGGCTGGCGATGGCTACACCTTC; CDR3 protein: CASSANWGAGDGYTF
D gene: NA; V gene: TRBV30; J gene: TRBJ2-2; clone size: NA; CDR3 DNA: TGTGCCTGGAGTGATGAGTTCGAGACCGGGGAGCTGTTTTTT; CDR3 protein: CAWSDEFETGELFF
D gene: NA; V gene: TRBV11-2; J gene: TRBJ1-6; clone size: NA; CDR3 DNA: TGTGCCAGCAGCTTTACAGGGCCGGGAGATTCACCCCTCCACTTT; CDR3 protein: CASSFTGPGDSPLHF
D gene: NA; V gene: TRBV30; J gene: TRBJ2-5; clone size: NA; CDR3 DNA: TGTGCCTGGAGTGTTTCATCAGGAGAGACCCAGTACTTC; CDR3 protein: CAWSVSSGETQYF
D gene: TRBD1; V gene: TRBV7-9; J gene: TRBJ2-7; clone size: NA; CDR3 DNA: TGTGCCAGCAGGGGACAGGCCTCCTACGAGCAGTACTTC; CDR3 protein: CASRGQASYEQYF
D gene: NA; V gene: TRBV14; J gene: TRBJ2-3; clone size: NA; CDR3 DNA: TGTGCCAGCAGCCACTCAGGAAACACAGATACGCAGTATTTT; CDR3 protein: CASSHSGNTDTQYF
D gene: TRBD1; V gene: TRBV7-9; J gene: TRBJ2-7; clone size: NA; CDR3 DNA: TGTGCCAGCAGCTTAGCCCGATCTGACAGGGGAAGCTCCGAGCAGTACTTC; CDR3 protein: CASSLARSDRGSSEQYF
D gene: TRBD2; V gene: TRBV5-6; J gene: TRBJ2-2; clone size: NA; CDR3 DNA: TGTGCCAGCAGCTCAATAAATAGCGGGACGGCCGGGGAGCTGTTTTTT; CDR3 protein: CASSSINSGTAGELFF
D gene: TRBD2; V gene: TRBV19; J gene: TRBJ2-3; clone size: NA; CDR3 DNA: TGTGCCAGTAGTATTGTTGGCCGGCTAGCGGGGAGCACAGATACGCAGTATTTT; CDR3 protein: CASSIVGRLAGSTDTQYF
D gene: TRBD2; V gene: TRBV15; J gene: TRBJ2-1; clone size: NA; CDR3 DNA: TGTGCCACCAGCAGAGACCCCGGACTAGCGGGAGGGTCCTACAATGAGCAGTTCTTC; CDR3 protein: CATSRDPGLAGGSYNEQFF
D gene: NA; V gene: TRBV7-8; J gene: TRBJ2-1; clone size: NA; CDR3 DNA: TGTGCCAGCAGCCCCCGGGCGGGCTCCTACAATGAGCAGTTCTTC; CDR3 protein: CASSPRAGSYNEQFF
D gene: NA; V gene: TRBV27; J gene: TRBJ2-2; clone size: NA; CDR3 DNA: TGTGCCAGCAGTTATACCGGGGGCATGAACACCGGGGAGCTGTTTTTT; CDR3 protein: CASSYTGGMNTGELFF
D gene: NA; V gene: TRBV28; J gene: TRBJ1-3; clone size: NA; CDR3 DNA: TGTGCCAGCAGCGCTCCGGGACCTGGAAACACCATATATTTT; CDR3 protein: CASSAPGPGNTIYF
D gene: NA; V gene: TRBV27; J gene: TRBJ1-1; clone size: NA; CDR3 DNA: TGTGCCAGCAGTTTTCTACAGGGTAACACTGAAGCTTTCTTT; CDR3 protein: CASSFLQGNTEAFF
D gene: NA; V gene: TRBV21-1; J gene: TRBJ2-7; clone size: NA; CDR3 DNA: TGTGCCAGCAGCAAAGCGGGGGGAACTTACGAGCAGTACTTC; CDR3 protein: CASSKAGGTYEQYF
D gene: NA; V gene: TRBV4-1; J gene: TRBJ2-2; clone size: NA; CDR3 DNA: TGCGCCAGCAGCCAACTGGACGCCGGGGAGCTGTTTTTT; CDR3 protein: CASSQLDAGELFF
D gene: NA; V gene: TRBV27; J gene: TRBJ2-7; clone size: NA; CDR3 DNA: TGTGCCAGCAGTTTTTCCCCCAGAACCTACGAGCAGTACTTC; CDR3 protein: CASSFSPRTYEQYF
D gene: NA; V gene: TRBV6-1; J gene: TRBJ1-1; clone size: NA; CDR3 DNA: TGTGCCAGCAGTGAGAGACATTACACTGAAGCTTTCTTT; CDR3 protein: CASSERHYTEAFF
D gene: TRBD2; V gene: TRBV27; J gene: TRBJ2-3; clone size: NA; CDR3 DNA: TGTGCCAGCAGTCCCTCGGCGGGGGAGAGCACAGATACGCAGTATTTT; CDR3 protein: CASSPSAGESTDTQYF
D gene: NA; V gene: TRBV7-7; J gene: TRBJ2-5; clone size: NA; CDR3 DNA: TGTGCTAGCAGCCCTAAGGACCTCCAAGAGACCCAGTACTTC; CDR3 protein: CASSPKDLQETQYF
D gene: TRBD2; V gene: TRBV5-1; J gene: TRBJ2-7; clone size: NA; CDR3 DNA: TGCGCCAGCAGCTGGGGCGGGGAGGGTGAACTGTCCCACTACGAGCAGTACTTC; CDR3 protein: CASSWGGEGELSHYEQYF
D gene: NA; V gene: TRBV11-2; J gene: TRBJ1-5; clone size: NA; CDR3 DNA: TGTGCCAGCAGCCCTTCGGGATATAGCAATCAGCCCCAGCATTTT; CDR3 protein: CASSPSGYSNQPQHF